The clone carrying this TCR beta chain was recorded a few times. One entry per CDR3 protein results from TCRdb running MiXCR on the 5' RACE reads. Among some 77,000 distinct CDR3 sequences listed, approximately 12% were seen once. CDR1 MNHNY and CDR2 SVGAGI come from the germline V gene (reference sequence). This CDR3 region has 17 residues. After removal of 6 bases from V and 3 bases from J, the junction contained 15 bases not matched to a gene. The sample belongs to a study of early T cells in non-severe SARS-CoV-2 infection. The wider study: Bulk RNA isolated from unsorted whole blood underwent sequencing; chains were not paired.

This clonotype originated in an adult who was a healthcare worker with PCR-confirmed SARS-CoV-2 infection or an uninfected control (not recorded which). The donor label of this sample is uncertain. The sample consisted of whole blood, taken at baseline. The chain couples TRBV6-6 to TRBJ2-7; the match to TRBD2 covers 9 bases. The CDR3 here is CASSPVSSGSIGYEQYF. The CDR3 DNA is TGTGCCAGCAGCCCTGTAAGTAGCGGGAGTATCGGCTACGAGCAGTACTTC.